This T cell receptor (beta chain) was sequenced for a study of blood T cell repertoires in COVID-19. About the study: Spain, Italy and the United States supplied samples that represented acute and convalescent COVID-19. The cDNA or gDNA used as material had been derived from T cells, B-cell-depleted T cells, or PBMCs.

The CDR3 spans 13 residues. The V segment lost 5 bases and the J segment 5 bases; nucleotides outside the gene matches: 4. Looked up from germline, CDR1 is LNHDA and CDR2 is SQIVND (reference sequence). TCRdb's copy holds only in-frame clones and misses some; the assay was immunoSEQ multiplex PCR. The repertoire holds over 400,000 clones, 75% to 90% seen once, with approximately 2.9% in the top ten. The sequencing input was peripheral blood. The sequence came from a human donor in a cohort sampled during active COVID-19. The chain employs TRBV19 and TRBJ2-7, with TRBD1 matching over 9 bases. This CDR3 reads CASSVGTGHEQYF. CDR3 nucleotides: TGTGCCAGTAGTGTAGGGACAGGGCACGAGCAGTACTTC.